This entry is about one TCR beta chain. The CDR3 contains 16 residues. Germline CDR1 reads MNHEY; CDR2 reads SVGAGI. Trimming took 3 bases from V and 3 from J; bases not matched to a gene: 10. This sample was taken from a study of blood T cell repertoires in COVID-19. This table comes from immunoSEQ multiplex PCR, and its TCRdb copy is limited to in-frame clones, with some not included. The sample lists over 150,000 clones; more than 70% were seen once. J is TRBJ2-7 and V is TRBV6-5, with 8 bases aligning to TRBD1. This receptor was taken from a man aged 18 to 29 with active or convalescent COVID-19. Sequenced: peripheral blood. DNA of the CDR3: TGTGCCAGCAGTTATAGCTGGACAGGGAGCAACTACGAGCAGTACTTC. It codes for CASSYSWTGSNYEQYF.